This passage covers 15 T cell receptor beta chains from one sample sequenced in a study of blood T cell repertoires in COVID-19. Libraries were prepared by immunoSEQ multiplex PCR; TCRdb keeps only in-frame clonotypes and omits some of them. The repertoire holds under 200,000 clones, with about 89% as singletons. Material: PBMCs or T cells enriched from blood (not recorded which). The source is a woman younger than 30 who had recovered from COVID-19.

The chain is built from TRBV7-2 and TRBJ2-7; a weak D match, TRBD2 (5 bases). Germline CDR1 and CDR2: SGHTA and FQGNSA. The CDR3 runs to 13 residues. Trimming took 5 bases from V and 6 from J, leaving 14 bases between them. The CDR3 region is CASSPSLFREQYF. The CDR3, as DNA: TGTGCCAGCAGCCCTAGCCTATTCCGCGAGCAGTACTTC. Supplemented by reference TRBV7-2 and TRBJ2-7, the full variable domain reads GAGVSQSPSNKVTEKGKDVELRCDPISGHTALYWYRQSLGQGLEFLIYFQGNSAPDKSGLPSDRFSAERTGGSVSTLTIQRTQQEDSAVYLCASSPSLFREQYFGPGTRLTVT.

The rearrangement joins TRBV28 to TRBJ2-7; the match to TRBD2 covers 10 bases. The junction had 11 bases not matched to a gene; V was cut back by 5 bases and J by 4 bases. Germline CDR1 reads MDHEN; CDR2 reads SYDVKM. CDR3 size: 16 residues. The CDR3 DNA follows: TGTGCCAGCAGTCTCTATAGGCTAGCGGGAGAGTACGAGCAGTACTTC. This translates into CASSLYRLAGEYEQYF.

This rearrangement joins TRBV20-1 to TRBJ2-5, with a tentative D call TRBD2 (5 bases). V gave up 3 bases and J gave up 7 bases, with 18 bases separating them. In germline, CDR1 is DFQATT, CDR2 SNEGSKA (reference sequence). This CDR3 spans 14 amino acids. DNA of the CDR3: TGCAGTGCTAGTCCCAGCGGAACTTCGGGGACCCAGTACTTC. As protein: CSASPSGTSGTQYF.

This sequence joins TRBV24-1 and TRBJ1-3, with D uncertain. V was trimmed by 3 bases and J by 7 bases, leaving 6 bases between them. This CDR3 is 12 amino acids long. Germline assignment: CDR1 KGHDR and CDR2 SFDVKD. CDR3 DNA: TGTGCCACCAGTGATGAGGGTAACACCATATATTTT. This sequence encodes CATSDEGNTIYF.

This chain links TRBV12-5 with TRBJ2-2; D not resolved. Germline V gene lookup returns CDR1 LGHNT and CDR2 FRNRAP. This CDR3 has 12 residues. V dropped 2 bases and J dropped 6 bases, with 4 bases sitting between them. The CDR3 DNA follows: TGTGCTAGTGGTTTGTCGTCCGGGGAGCTGTTTTTT. Translating gives CASGLSSGELFF.

The J gene is TRBJ2-7, the V gene TRBV6-5; D unresolved. V was pared by 6 bases and J by 2 bases, with 14 bases between. This CDR3 spans 14 amino acids. Germline loops: CDR1 MNHEY, CDR2 SVGAGI. CDR3: CASSPRYPAYEQYF. As DNA, the CDR3 is TGTGCCAGCAGCCCCCGGTACCCTGCCTACGAGCAGTACTTC.

The rearrangement uses TRBV19 and TRBJ1-3; unclear D gene. Trimming cost V 2 bases and J 1 base, with 12 bases left between them. There are 16 residues in the CDR3. Germline V gene lookup returns CDR1 LNHDA and CDR2 SQIVND (reference sequence). The CDR3, as DNA: TGTGCCAGTAGTATAAAGCCTACGACTTCTGGAAACACCATATATTTT. Its translation is CASSIKPTTSGNTIYF.

The CDR3 loop reads CASSQVDRGGTEAFF. CDR3 sequence (DNA): TGTGCCAGCAGCCAAGTGGACAGGGGTGGGACTGAAGCTTTCTTT. This chain connects TRBV4-2 to TRBJ1-1; 9 positions match TRBD1. The germline V gene encodes CDR1 LGHNA and CDR2 YNFKEQ. V gave up 1 base and J gave up 5 bases; unmatched junction bases: 5. This CDR3 contains 15 residues.

J is TRBJ2-1 and V is TRBV7-9; D is perhaps TRBD1 (7 bases). CDR3 length: 15 amino acids. Germline V gene data show CDR1 as SEHNR and CDR2 as FQNEAQ (reference sequence). V dropped 5 bases and J dropped 4 bases, with 15 bases sitting between them. CDR3 in amino acids: CASSDRGTEYNEQFF. CDR3 in DNA: TGTGCCAGCAGCGACCGCGGGACAGAATACAATGAGCAGTTCTTC. Full variable domain (outside the CDR3, taken from reference TRBV7-9 and TRBJ2-1): DTGVSQNPRHKITKRGQNVTFRCDPISEHNRLYWYRQTLGQGPEFLTYFQNEAQLEKSRLLSDRFSAERPKGSFSTLEIQRTEQGDSAMYLCASSDRGTEYNEQFFGPGTRLTVL.

This clone was found once. The same CDR3 arises from other DNA sequences in this sample as well. The V gene is TRBV7-9, the J gene TRBJ2-7; 8 nucleotides align to TRBD1. Trimming at V came to 3 bases and at J to 2 bases, leaving 3 bases not matched to a gene. Germline V gives CDR1 SEHNR, CDR2 FQNEAQ (reference sequence). This CDR3 spans 14 amino acids. The CDR3 nucleotides are TGTGCCAGCAGCTTGGGGACAGGAGCCTACGAGCAGTACTTC. Translating it yields CASSLGTGAYEQYF.

The V call is TRBV28, the J call TRBJ1-5, with 7 nucleotides matching TRBD1. V was clipped by 3 bases and J by 5 bases; unmatched bases: 7. Germline CDR1 MDHEN, CDR2 SYDVKM. This CDR3 region has 15 residues. The DNA for the CDR3 is TGTGCCAGCAGTTTTCGAGACAGGGTGGATCAGCCCCAGCATTTT. It yields the protein CASSFRDRVDQPQHF.

The chain couples TRBV7-8 to TRBJ2-1; a weak D match, TRBD2 (5 bases). V shed 1 base and J shed 2 bases, with 12 bases lying between them. Germline loops: CDR1 SGHVS, CDR2 FQNEAQ. CDR3 size: 16 residues. DNA of the CDR3: TGTGCCAGCAGCTTAGAGGAGGCTGGCGCCTACAATGAGCAGTTCTTC. Residues: CASSLEEAGAYNEQFF.

The rearrangement joins TRBV9 to TRBJ2-7, with 7 bases lining up with TRBD1. There are 13 residues in the CDR3. Germline loops: CDR1 SGDLS, CDR2 YYNGEE. The J segment lost 6 bases and the V segment lost 3 bases, leaving 6 bases of the junction unmatched. CDR3 loop: CASSARDRAEQYF. CDR3 in DNA: TGTGCCAGCAGCGCCCGAGACAGGGCCGAGCAGTACTTC.

This chain uses TRBV28 with TRBJ2-1, with 9 bases that match TRBD2. This CDR3 comprises 15 residues. Unmatched junction bases numbered 9, after V lost 4 bases and J lost 8 bases. Germline V gene data show CDR1 as MDHEN and CDR2 as SYDVKM. CDR3 loop: CASSSFSGRLDEQFF. As DNA, the CDR3 is TGTGCCAGCAGTTCTTTTAGCGGGAGATTGGATGAGCAGTTCTTC.

The chain combines TRBV7-9 with TRBJ1-2; the match to TRBD1 covers 7 bases. Germline values: CDR1 SEHNR, CDR2 FQNEAQ (reference sequence). The CDR3 sequence is 12 residues long. V shed 5 bases, J shed 5 bases, and the junction held 2 bases outside the gene matches. The CDR3 loop reads CASSTGAYGYTF. The CDR3 coding sequence is TGTGCCAGCAGCACAGGGGCTTATGGCTACACCTTC.